Included here is one T cell receptor (beta chain) sequence, with context. Its antigen remains unknown. The data belong to a study of T cell repertoires in cytomegalovirus infection. About the research overall: Indications came from public TCR beta signatures; they pointed to CMV infection and to a matching HLA type. Overall study results and limits: The cumulative frequency of public TCR beta families distinguished individuals who carried CMV together with the relevant HLA.

TCRdb reanalysed the reads using MiXCR and keeps one entry per CDR3 protein. Here the sample spans hundreds of thousands of distinct CDR3 sequences, about 39% being singletons. The clonotype was recovered from a human donor in good health (CMV status not recorded). Some clones in this sample may be carry-over from other donors' samples. The material was cultured PBMCs, obtained from culture after CMV antigen stimulation.

In nucleotides, the CDR3 is TGTGCCAGCAGCTTACCGACACACGGCCGTTGGAGCAATCAGCCCCAGCATTTT. Protein: CASSLPTHGRWSNQPQHF. The V call is TRBV5-6, the J call TRBJ1-5; D is unclear. This CDR3 region has 18 residues. V was pared by 2 bases and J by 1 base, with 19 bases between. Germline V lookup: CDR1 SGHDT, CDR2 YYEEEE.